This TCR beta chain originates from a study of blood T cell repertoires in COVID-19. Across the whole study: Acute-phase and convalescent COVID-19 samples originated in the United States, Italy and Spain. T cells, B-cell-depleted T cells, or PBMCs provided the cDNA or gDNA that served as material.

Trimming took off 7 bases at V and 1 base at J, with 14 bases between the two ends. The CDR3 runs to 15 residues. Germline V gene data show CDR1 as SNHLY and CDR2 as FYNNEI. In the authors' methods: For nucleated cells, counts were estimated from reference gene primer amplification. Produced via immunoSEQ multiplex PCR; TCRdb's table is partial and in-frame only. The V and J calls and the clone size are those of that table, but D and trimming were determined from the DNA. The sample has about 55,000 clones, 86% seen once. This receptor was identified in a woman older than 75 with acute or convalescent COVID-19. This chain joins TRBV2 and TRBJ2-4, with D tentatively TRBD2 (6 bases). The sequenced material came from peripheral blood. CDR3 sequence reads: CASMEGRMAKNIQYF. The CDR3 DNA reads as TGTGCCAGCATGGAGGGTAGAATGGCCAAAAACATTCAGTACTTC.